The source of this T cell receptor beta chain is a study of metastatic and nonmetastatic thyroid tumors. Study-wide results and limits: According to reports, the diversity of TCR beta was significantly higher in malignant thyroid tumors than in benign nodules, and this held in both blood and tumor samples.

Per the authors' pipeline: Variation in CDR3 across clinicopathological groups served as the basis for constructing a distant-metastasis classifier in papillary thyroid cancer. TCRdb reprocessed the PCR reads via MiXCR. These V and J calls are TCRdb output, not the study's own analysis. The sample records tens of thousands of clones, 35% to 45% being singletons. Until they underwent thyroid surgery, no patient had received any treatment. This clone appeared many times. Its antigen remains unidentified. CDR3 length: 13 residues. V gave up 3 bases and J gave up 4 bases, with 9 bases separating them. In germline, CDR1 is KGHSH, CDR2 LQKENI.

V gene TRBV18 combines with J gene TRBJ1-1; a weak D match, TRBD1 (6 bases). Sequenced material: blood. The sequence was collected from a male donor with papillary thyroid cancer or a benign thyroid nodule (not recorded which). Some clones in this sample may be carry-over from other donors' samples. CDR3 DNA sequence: TGTGCCAGCTCACCTACAGGGATCACTGAAGCTTTCTTT. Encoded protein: CASSPTGITEAFF.